The rows below give T cell receptor beta chains drawn from one sample of a study of T cell repertoires in cytomegalovirus infection. Via MiXCR, TCRdb re-called the reads, giving one row per CDR3 protein. The table lists about 200,000 distinct CDR3 sequences, 8% to 10% of them singletons, with about 4.6% in the top ten. Sequenced sample: PBMCs. The source is a human donor in good health (CMV status not recorded). Some clones in this sample may be carry-over from other donors' samples. Each CDR3 is given with its conserved first and last residue. A D gene is named only where the DNA matches it firmly. Size values are once, few and many counts, or a class for expanded clones, and some rows have none.

>TRBJ2-5|.|many|TRBV7-6
CASSFGKLSETQYF
TGTGCCAGCAGCTTTGGCAAGCTGTCAGAGACCCAGTACTTC
>TRBJ2-2|TRBD2|many|TRBV19
CASPHLAGVVNTGELFF
TGTGCCAGCCCCCATCTAGCGGGGGTTGTCAACACCGGGGAGCTGTTTTTT
>TRBJ2-7|TRBD2|.|TRBV20-1
CSARIGTSNHLDF
TGCAGTGCTAGAATTGGGACTAGCAACCATTTGGACTTC
>TRBJ2-1|.|.|TRBV29-1
CSVEDRTYNEQFF
TGCAGCGTTGAAGATCGGACCTACAATGAGCAGTTCTTC
>TRBJ2-7|.|few|TRBV20-1
CSASPLAGYEQYF
TGCAGTGCTAGTCCCCTCGCGGGATACGAGCAGTACTTC
>TRBJ1-5|.|many|TRBV19
CASSMGLYQPQHF
TGTGCCAGTAGTATGGGGTTGTATCAGCCCCAGCATTTT
>TRBJ2-1|.|.|TRBV6-2/TRBV6-3
CASGYSVAGNEQFF
TGTGCCAGCGGTTACTCCGTGGCAGGCAATGAGCAGTTCTTC
>TRBJ1-1|.|many|TRBV6-2/TRBV6-3
CASSSSLGQRENTEAFF
TGTGCCAGCAGTTCCTCCCTCGGACAGAGAGAAAACACTGAAGCTTTCTTT
>TRBJ1-1|.|many|TRBV7-9
CASRPPFGSGNTEAFF
TGTGCCAGCAGACCACCCTTTGGGAGCGGGAACACTGAAGCTTTCTTT
>TRBJ1-2|.|.|TRBV20-1
CSASARSDLNYGYTF
TGCAGTGCTAGCGCCAGGTCGGACCTTAACTATGGCTACACCTTC
>TRBJ2-7|TRBD2|.|TRBV7-2
CASSPGLAGVSPYF
TGTGCCAGCAGCCCTGGGCTAGCGGGAGTCTCCCCGTACTTC
>TRBJ2-4|TRBD2|many|TRBV7-2
CASQGPGGGDIQYF
TGTGCCAGCCAGGGCCCCGGCGGGGGGGACATTCAGTACTTC
>TRBJ2-1|.|.|TRBV2
CASSGQGGNNEQFF
TGTGCCAGCAGTGGGCAGGGTGGGAACAATGAGCAGTTCTTC
>TRBJ1-4|.|few|TRBV7-2
CASSFQSWDEKLFF
TGTGCCAGCAGCTTTCAGTCCTGGGATGAAAAACTGTTTTTT
>TRBJ1-3|.|.|TRBV27
CASRLSARGNSAGNTIYF
TGTGCCAGCAGACTAAGCGCAAGGGGGAACTCTGCTGGAAACACCATATATTTT
>TRBJ2-2|.|many|TRBV5-4
CASRWGLGANTGELFF
TGTGCCAGCAGATGGGGGTTGGGCGCGAACACCGGGGAGCTGTTTTTT
>TRBJ2-7|TRBD2|many|TRBV20-1
CSARDTSGTKPYEQYF
TGCAGTGCTAGAGATACTAGCGGGACGAAGCCCTACGAGCAGTACTTC
>TRBJ1-1|.|many|TRBV7-9
CASSLDMNTEAFF
TGTGCCAGCAGCTTAGACATGAACACTGAAGCTTTCTTT
>TRBJ1-5|.|many|TRBV28
CASSSSLDGSNQPQHF
TGTGCCAGCAGCTCCTCCCTTGACGGAAGCAATCAGCCCCAGCATTTT
>TRBJ2-2|.|many|TRBV20-1
CSARVWGSPPMNTGELFF
TGCAGTGCTAGAGTGTGGGGGAGCCCTCCGATGAACACCGGGGAGCTGTTTTTT
>TRBJ2-7|.|.|TRBV20-1
CSARDMKSSYEQYF
TGCAGTGCTAGAGATATGAAGAGCTCCTACGAGCAGTACTTC